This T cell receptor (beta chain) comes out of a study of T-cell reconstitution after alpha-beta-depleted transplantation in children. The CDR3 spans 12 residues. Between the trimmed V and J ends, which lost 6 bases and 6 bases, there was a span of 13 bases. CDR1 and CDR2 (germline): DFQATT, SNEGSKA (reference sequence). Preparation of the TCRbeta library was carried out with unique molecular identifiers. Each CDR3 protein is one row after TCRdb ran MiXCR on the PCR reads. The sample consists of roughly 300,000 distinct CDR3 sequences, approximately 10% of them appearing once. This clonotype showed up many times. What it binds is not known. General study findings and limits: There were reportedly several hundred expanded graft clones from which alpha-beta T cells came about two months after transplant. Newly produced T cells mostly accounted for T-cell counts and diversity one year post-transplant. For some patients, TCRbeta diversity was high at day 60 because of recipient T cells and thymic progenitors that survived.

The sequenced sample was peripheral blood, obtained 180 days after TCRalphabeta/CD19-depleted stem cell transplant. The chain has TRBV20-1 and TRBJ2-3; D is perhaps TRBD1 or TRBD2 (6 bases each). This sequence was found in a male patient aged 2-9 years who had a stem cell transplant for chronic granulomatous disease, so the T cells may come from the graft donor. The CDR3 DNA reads TGCAGTGCAAATGGGGGGCCGGATACGCAGTATTTT. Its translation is CSANGGPDTQYF.